This T cell receptor beta chain derives from a study of blood T cell repertoires in COVID-19. Turning to the study itself: Acute and convalescent COVID-19 samples came from the United States, Italy and Spain. Sample material is recorded as cDNA or gDNA derived from T cells, B-cell-depleted T cells, or PBMCs.

Authors' processing steps: Cell counts per sample came from amplifying reference gene primers. Sequencing was performed with immunoSEQ multiplex PCR; in TCRdb, only in-frame clones are kept and a portion is missing. The DNA gave D and trimming, while V, J and clone size come from that table. There are approximately 10,000 clones in the sample; roughly 85% occur only once, and less than 9% lies in the top ten. This CDR3 comprises 15 residues. V lost 6 bases to trimming and J lost 0 bases, with 12 bases between them. Germline V gene sequence: CDR1 MNHEY, CDR2 SMNVEV (reference sequence). This clone is categorized as medium-sized (0.01 to 0.1%).

This sequence originates from a human donor in a cohort sampled during active COVID-19. The chain uses TRBV27 and TRBJ2-1, with D maybe TRBD2 (6 bases). What was sequenced was peripheral blood. The DNA of the CDR3 is TGTGCCAGCAGGCTTAGCGGAAGCTCCTACAATGAGCAGTTCTTC. Translating it yields CASRLSGSSYNEQFF.